This T cell receptor beta chain was identified in a study of blood T cell repertoires in COVID-19. Turning to the study itself: The samples span acute and convalescent COVID-19 from the United States, Italy and Spain. T cells, B-cell-depleted T cells, or PBMCs provided the cDNA or gDNA that served as material.

TCRdb's copy holds only in-frame clones and misses some; the assay was immunoSEQ multiplex PCR. The repertoire holds approximately 220,000 clones, with around four fifths as singletons. Germline CDR1 is MNHNS and CDR2 is SASEGT. The CDR3 runs 17 residues. Trimming removed 2 bases from V and 2 bases from J; junction bases left unmatched: 9. V usage is TRBV6-1 and J usage is TRBJ1-5, with 7 bases lining up with TRBD1. What was sequenced was peripheral blood. The receptor's source is a woman aged 60-75 years who had recovered from COVID-19. The CDR3 protein is CASSELGGGTGNQPQHF. CDR3 DNA: TGTGCCAGCAGTGAACTCGGAGGGGGCACGGGCAATCAGCCCCAGCATTTT.